Shown below are 30 T cell receptor beta chains from a single sample sequenced in a study of T cell responses to AZD1222 COVID-19 vaccine. The assay was immunoSEQ multiplex PCR, and TCRdb's table has in-frame clones only and misses some. The sample shows approximately 170,000 clones, 85% to 95% of them seen only once. Source: peripheral blood, taken on day 0 of AZD1222 vaccination. These receptors came from an adult in good health.

The chain combines TRBV5-1 with TRBJ1-1, with unresolved D. V gave up 4 bases and J gave up 0 bases, with 7 bases separating them. The CDR3 has 13 residues. CDR1 and CDR2 (germline): SGHRS, YFSETQ. The chain's CDR3 is CASSQGLNTEAFF. The CDR3 DNA reads TGCGCCAGCAGCCAAGGTTTGAACACTGAAGCTTTCTTT.

The rearrangement links TRBV7-9 to TRBJ1-6, with D possibly matching TRBD1 (5 bases). Trimming left V 3 bases short and J 6 bases short, with 9 bases between. Germline V gives CDR1 SEHNR, CDR2 FQNEAQ (reference sequence). The length of the CDR3 is 14 residues. Written as DNA, the CDR3 is TGTGCCAGCAGCTTTCAGGGCCTTAATTCACCCCTCCACTTT. It yields the protein CASSFQGLNSPLHF.

The J gene is TRBJ2-7, the V gene TRBV6-5, with 7 bases that match TRBD2. CDR1 and CDR2 from the germline V gene are MNHEY and SVGAGI. This CDR3 region has 15 residues. J lost 2 bases, V lost 0 bases, and 4 bases had no gene match. The CDR3 is CASSYSGRGTYEQYF. CDR3 sequence (DNA): TGTGCCAGCAGTTACTCAGGGAGGGGCACCTACGAGCAGTACTTC.

This clone was observed a single time. The rearrangement uses TRBV3-1 (or the pseudogene TRBV3-2) and TRBJ1-1, with D maybe TRBD1 (6 bases). Germline V gene lookup returns CDR1 LGHDT and CDR2 YNNKEL (reference sequence). CDR3 length: 14 amino acids. Trimming pared 5 bases from V and 2 bases from J, leaving 12 bases between. The CDR3 loop is CASSIRGRNTEAFF. The CDR3, as DNA: TGTGCCAGCAGCATCAGGGGCCGAAACACTGAAGCTTTCTTT.

The chain recombines TRBV18 with TRBJ1-3; possibly TRBD1 for D (5 bases). Germline V lookup: CDR1 KGHSH, CDR2 LQKENI. Trimming pared 5 bases from V and 0 bases from J, leaving 14 bases between. The CDR3 contains 16 residues. CDR3 bases: TGTGCCAGCTCATCATTTAAAGGGGTCTCTGGAAACACCATATATTTT. It codes for CASSSFKGVSGNTIYF.

The rearrangement joins TRBV7-2 to TRBJ2-7, with TRBD1 as a possible D gene (5 bases). This CDR3 has 14 amino acids. In germline, CDR1 is SGHTA, CDR2 FQGNSA. Trimming removed 5 bases from V and 3 bases from J, with 14 bases in between. The DNA of the CDR3 is TGTGCCAGCAGCCCCCGTAGGGGTTACTACGAGCAGTACTTC. It codes for CASSPRRGYYEQYF.

Regarding this clone: Other DNA sequences in this sample translate to the same CDR3. This chain connects TRBV18 to TRBJ1-1; D is unclear. From germline, CDR1 is KGHSH and CDR2 LQKENI. This CDR3 is 12 amino acids long. The V end was cut by 3 bases, the J end by 2 bases, with 4 bases between. CDR3: CASSPLNTEAFF. CDR3 DNA: TGTGCCAGCTCACCTTTAAACACTGAAGCTTTCTTT.

This clone was seen a handful of times. This chain uses TRBV5-1 with TRBJ1-4, with D possibly matching TRBD1 (6 bases). This CDR3 comprises 14 residues. Germline V gene lookup returns CDR1 SGHRS and CDR2 YFSETQ. V lost 2 bases and J 8 bases, leaving 13 bases between the germline ends. CDR3 DNA sequence: TGCGCCAGCAGCTTACAAACGCAGGGGGAAAAACTGTTTTTT. As protein: CASSLQTQGEKLFF.

The genes are TRBV11-2 and TRBJ1-1; no clear D. Germline CDR1 is SGHAT and CDR2 is FQNNGV. Trimming pared 5 bases from V and 6 bases from J, leaving 25 bases between. The CDR3 spans 17 residues. The CDR3 DNA is TGTGCCAGCAGCCCCTTGGGCCCCCGAGAGGAACGCGCTGAAGCTTTCTTT. As protein: CASSPLGPREERAEAFF.

This sequence joins TRBV24-1 and TRBJ2-1; D is uncertain. Germline V gene data show CDR1 as KGHDR and CDR2 as SFDVKD. The CDR3 sequence is 17 residues long. Between the trimmed V and J ends, which lost 2 bases and 2 bases, there was a span of 15 bases. For the CDR3, the DNA is TGTGCCACCAGTGATTCAGCCACTCAGAGGCCCTACAATGAGCAGTTCTTC. Its protein product is CATSDSATQRPYNEQFF.

To note about this clone: The CDR3 carries no conserved terminal phenylalanine or tryptophan, so it likely arises from a read error. Because the CDR3's place on the DNA is in doubt, the DNA is left out and the CDR3 is given as listed by TCRdb. The CDR3 loop is CASSFRPKP. The genes are TRBV11-2 and TRBJ2-3. Germline V lookup: CDR1 SGHAT, CDR2 FQNNGV. The CDR3 is 9 amino acids long, termini counted.

The chain joins TRBV28 to TRBJ2-1; D remains unclear. The CDR3 runs 10 residues. CDR1 is MDHEN and CDR2 is SYDVKM in the germline V gene. V was pared by 5 bases and J by 6 bases, with 2 bases between. CDR3 sequence: CASSLNEQFF. CDR3 coding DNA: TGTGCCAGCAGTCTCAATGAGCAGTTCTTC.

The chain joins TRBV9 to TRBJ1-1, with D possibly TRBD1 on 5 matching bases. CDR3 length: 15 amino acids. Germline assignment: CDR1 SGDLS and CDR2 YYNGEE. Trimming shortened V by 3 bases and J by 3 bases, and 15 bases separated the two germline ends. The CDR3 spells CASSAIDRAYTEAFF. CDR3 bases: TGTGCCAGCAGCGCCATAGACAGAGCCTACACTGAAGCTTTCTTT.

CDR3 sequence (DNA): TGTGCCAGCAGCTTAGATGTCAGGGCGCATCCCCTGGCTAACTATGGCTACACCTTC. It is translated as CASSLDVRAHPLANYGYTF. The V gene is TRBV7-9, the J gene TRBJ1-2, with a possible D match to TRBD1 (5 bases). In germline, CDR1 is SEHNR, CDR2 FQNEAQ (reference sequence). The CDR3 consists of 19 residues. V dropped 1 base and J dropped 0 bases, with 21 bases sitting between them. Drawing the rest from reference TRBV7-9 and TRBJ1-2, the complete variable domain is DTGVSQNPRHKITKRGQNVTFRCDPISEHNRLYWYRQTLGQGPEFLTYFQNEAQLEKSRLLSDRFSAERPKGSFSTLEIQRTEQGDSAMYLCASSLDVRAHPLANYGYTFGSGTRLTVV.

This chain joins TRBV5-5 and TRBJ1-1, with D perhaps matching TRBD1 (5 bases). The CDR3 consists of 16 residues. The germline V gene encodes CDR1 SGHKS and CDR2 YYEKEE (reference sequence). Trimming took 1 base from V and 2 from J, leaving 15 bases between them. The CDR3 reads CASSLTAGTENTEAFF. Written as DNA, the CDR3 is TGTGCCAGCAGCTTGACCGCGGGGACGGAAAACACTGAAGCTTTCTTT.

V is TRBV7-6 and J is TRBJ1-4; D gene unclear. The CDR3 runs 12 residues. CDR1 is SGHVS, CDR2 FNYEAQ, per germline. V dropped 2 bases and J dropped 4 bases, with 2 bases sitting between them. The CDR3 is CASSLFNEKLFF. The CDR3 DNA reads as TGTGCCAGCAGCTTATTTAATGAAAAACTGTTTTTT.

The chain carries TRBV6-5 and TRBJ1-2; D may be TRBD1 (6 bases). Trimming took off 6 bases at V and 6 bases at J, with 20 bases between the two ends. Germline lookup yields CDR1 MNHEY and CDR2 SVGAGI. CDR3 length: 15 residues. CDR3 protein: CASRDIRGAKDGYTF. The CDR3 DNA follows: TGTGCCAGCAGGGATATACGGGGGGCGAAGGATGGCTACACCTTC.

The chain is built from TRBV13 and TRBJ2-1; D is uncertain. The CDR3 loop spans 15 amino acids. Germline assignment: CDR1 PRHDT and CDR2 FYEKMQ (reference sequence). V gave up 0 bases and J gave up 7 bases, with 13 bases separating them. The CDR3 nucleotides read TGTGCCAGCAGCTTAGGGCCCACGGGCGAAAATGAGCAGTTCTTC. This translates into CASSLGPTGENEQFF.

The V and J genes are TRBV6-5 and TRBJ1-1, with D maybe TRBD1 (6 bases). The germline gives CDR1 MNHEY, CDR2 SVGAGI. Trimming removed 9 bases from V and 2 bases from J, with 16 bases in between. CDR3 length: 14 amino acids. Here the CDR3 reads CARGGLSENTEAFF. The CDR3, as DNA: TGTGCCAGGGGGGGGCTTTCGGAAAACACTGAAGCTTTCTTT.

CDR3 loop: CASSLRQGAVYGYTF. In DNA, the CDR3 is TGTGCCAGCAGTCTCCGACAGGGGGCGGTATATGGCTACACCTTC. This chain uses TRBV28 with TRBJ1-2, with TRBD1 matching 10 bases. Germline CDR1 and CDR2: MDHEN and SYDVKM. The length of the CDR3 is 15 residues. Losses at the gene ends were 5 bases for V and 5 bases for J; bases not matched to a gene: 8.

This chain links TRBV20-1 with TRBJ1-2, with D maybe TRBD1 (5 bases). CDR1 DFQATT and CDR2 SNEGSKA come from the germline V gene (reference sequence). The CDR3 loop spans 11 amino acids. V was clipped by 6 bases and J by 5 bases, with 10 bases between them. CDR3 loop: CSATGTYGYTF. CDR3 bases: TGCAGTGCCACAGGCACATATGGCTACACCTTC.

This clone was detected once. The CDR3: CASSGWREVTDTQYF. The CDR3 DNA is TGTGCCAGCAGCGGGTGGCGGGAGGTGACAGATACGCAGTATTTT. This rearrangement joins TRBV2 to TRBJ2-3; TRBD2 matches 8 bases. Trimming took 6 bases from V and 3 from J; bases not matched to a gene: 8. Germline values: CDR1 SNHLY, CDR2 FYNNEI. This CDR3 comprises 15 residues.

By share, this clone ranks as medium-sized. This chain links TRBV4-1 with TRBJ2-7, with D perhaps matching TRBD1 (6 bases). Trimming removed 0 bases at V and 3 bases at J, with 9 bases between. Per germline, CDR1 MGHRA and CDR2 YSYEKL. The CDR3 loop spans 14 amino acids. Here the CDR3 DNA reads TGCGCCAGCAGCCAAGATAGGGGGTACTACGAGCAGTACTTC. This translates into CASSQDRGYYEQYF.

The V and J genes are TRBV7-9 and TRBJ1-1, with D possibly TRBD1 on 6 matching bases. V was trimmed by 5 bases and J by 2 bases, leaving 21 bases between them. CDR1 is SEHNR and CDR2 is FQNEAQ in the germline V gene (reference sequence). There are 17 residues in the CDR3. The CDR3 sequence is CASSPTSIQGTNTEAFF. The CDR3 nucleotides read TGTGCCAGCAGCCCTACGTCGATACAGGGCACTAACACTGAAGCTTTCTTT.

The V gene is TRBV28, the J gene TRBJ1-2; 7 bases fit TRBD1. Germline V lookup: CDR1 MDHEN, CDR2 SYDVKM. The CDR3 spans 14 residues. Trimming removed 6 bases from V and 5 bases from J; junction bases left unmatched: 9. This CDR3 is CASRTTGRGYGYTF. DNA of the CDR3: TGTGCCAGCAGAACGACAGGGAGAGGTTATGGCTACACCTTC.

The CDR3: CASREGAAAWGTDTQYF. CDR3 DNA: TGTGCCAGCAGGGAGGGGGCGGCGGCTTGGGGCACAGATACGCAGTATTTT. V usage is TRBV2 and J usage is TRBJ2-3; TRBD1 might be the D (7 bases). Germline CDR1 reads SNHLY; CDR2 reads FYNNEI. V lost 6 bases, J lost 1 base, and 20 bases lay in between. The CDR3 covers 17 residues.

This chain links TRBV3-1 (or the pseudogene TRBV3-2) with TRBJ1-2; 10 nucleotides align to TRBD1. With V trimmed by 4 bases and J by 8 bases, 4 bases remained unmatched. The CDR3 extends over 13 amino acids. The germline CDR1 and CDR2 sequences are LGHDT and YNNKEL (reference sequence). CDR3 nucleotide sequence: TGTGCCAGCAGCCGACAGGGGGCTGAGGGCTACACCTTC. Translation gives CASSRQGAEGYTF.

V gene TRBV2 combines with J gene TRBJ1-5; D is perhaps TRBD1 (6 bases). Germline CDR1 and CDR2: SNHLY and FYNNEI. This CDR3 comprises 13 residues. With 8 bases removed from V and 7 bases from J, the gap between germline ends came to 15 bases. The CDR3 loop reads CASCGGLGQPQHF. CDR3 coding DNA: TGTGCCAGCTGCGGGGGCTTGGGGCAGCCCCAGCATTTT. Together with reference TRBV2 and TRBJ1-5, the CDR3 gives the full variable domain: EPEVTQTPSHQVTQMGQEVILRCVPISNHLYFYWYRQILGQKVEFLVSFYNNEISEKSEIFDDQFSVERPDGSNFTLKIRSTKLEDSAMYFCASCGGLGQPQHFGDGTRLSIL.

V gene TRBV5-1 combines with J gene TRBJ2-1; the match to TRBD2 covers 8 bases. The germline V gene encodes CDR1 SGHRS and CDR2 YFSETQ. The length of the CDR3 is 15 residues. The J segment lost 4 bases and the V segment lost 0 bases, leaving 3 bases of the junction unmatched. CDR3 amino acids: CASSLASSGYNEQFF. The CDR3 DNA reads TGCGCCAGCAGCTTGGCCTCTAGCGGGTACAATGAGCAGTTCTTC.

The rearrangement joins TRBV10-1 to TRBJ1-1; 7 positions agree with TRBD1. V was clipped by 6 bases and J by 4 bases; unmatched bases: 5. The CDR3 consists of 13 residues. Germline V gene lookup returns CDR1 WNHNN and CDR2 SYGVQD (reference sequence). CDR3 loop: CASRGTEGTEAFF. CDR3 nucleotide sequence: TGCGCCAGCAGGGGGACAGAGGGCACTGAAGCTTTCTTT.